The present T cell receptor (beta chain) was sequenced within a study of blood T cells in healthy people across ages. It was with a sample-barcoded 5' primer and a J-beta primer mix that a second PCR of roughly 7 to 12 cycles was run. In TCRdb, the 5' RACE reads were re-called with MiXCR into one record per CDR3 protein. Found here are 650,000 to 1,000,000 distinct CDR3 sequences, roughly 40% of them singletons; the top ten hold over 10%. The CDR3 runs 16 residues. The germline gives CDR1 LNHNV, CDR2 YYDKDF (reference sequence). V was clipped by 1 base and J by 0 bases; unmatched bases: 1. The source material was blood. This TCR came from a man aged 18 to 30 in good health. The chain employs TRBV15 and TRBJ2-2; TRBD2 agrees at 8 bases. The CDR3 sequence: CATSRAGLANTGELFF. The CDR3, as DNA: TGTGCCACCAGCAGAGCGGGACTAGCGAACACCGGGGAGCTGTTTTTT. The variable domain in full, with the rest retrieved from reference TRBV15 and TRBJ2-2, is DAMVIQNPRYQVTQFGKPVTLSCSQTLNHNVMYWYQQKSSQAPKLLFHYYDKDFNNEADTPDNFQSRRPNTSFCFLDIRSPGLGDTAMYLCATSRAGLANTGELFFGEGSRLTVL.